This T cell receptor beta chain is drawn from a study of identical twins. Study-level points and caveats: Beta clonotypes that were abundant in cord blood contained fewer insertions, a pattern absent from memory repertoires. Analyses of zero insertions could be partly confounded by invariant MAIT and iNKT cells. Conclusions rested on cross-sectional statistics rather than following the same donors.

It was template switching that added a universal primer site, and there were unique molecular identifiers on the cDNA. TCRdb used MiXCR to reprocess the 5' RACE reads, holding one entry per CDR3 protein. The sample holds around 1.7 million distinct CDR3 sequences, more than 30% seen once. Concerning this clonotype: The antigen is unknown.

The origin of this receptor is a newborn girl in good health. The sample comprised cord blood.

Here the CDR3 DNA reads TGTGCCAGCATTCTTCCAGGCCGGGGCTCTGGAAACACCATATATTTT. This gives the protein CASILPGRGSGNTIYF. This chain uses TRBV12-3 or TRBV12-4 with TRBJ1-3; no firm D call. Trimming took off 7 bases at V and 0 bases at J, with 16 bases between the two ends. CDR3 length: 16 amino acids.